This T cell receptor (beta chain) was recorded in a study of blood T cell repertoires in COVID-19. This clone has just one count. The data were produced by immunoSEQ multiplex PCR, yet TCRdb's version contains in-frame clones alone and is incomplete. This sample carries 120,000 or so clones, 88% of them seen once, and the ten largest clones take less than 2%. The clonotype was recovered from a human donor in a cohort sampled during active COVID-19. The sequenced material came from peripheral blood.

The CDR3 loop is CASSVQGVGNQPQHF. The CDR3 nucleotides read TGTGCCAGCAGTGTACAGGGTGTCGGCAATCAGCCCCAGCATTTT. The rearrangement uses TRBV28 and TRBJ1-5, with a tentative D call TRBD1 (6 bases). Germline lookup yields CDR1 MDHEN and CDR2 SYDVKM. V was clipped by 5 bases and J by 2 bases, with 13 bases between them. The CDR3 has 15 amino acids.